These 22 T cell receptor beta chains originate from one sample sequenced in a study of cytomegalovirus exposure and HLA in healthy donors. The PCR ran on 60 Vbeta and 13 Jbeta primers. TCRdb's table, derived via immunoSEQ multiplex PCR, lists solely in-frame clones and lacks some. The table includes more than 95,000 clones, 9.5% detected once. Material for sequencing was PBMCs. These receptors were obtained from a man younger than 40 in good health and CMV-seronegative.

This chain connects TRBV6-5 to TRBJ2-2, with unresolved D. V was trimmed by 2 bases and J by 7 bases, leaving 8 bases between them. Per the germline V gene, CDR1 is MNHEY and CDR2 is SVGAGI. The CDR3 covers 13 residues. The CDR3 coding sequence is TGTGCCAGCAGTTACGGTGGGCACGGGGAGCTGTTTTTT. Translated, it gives CASSYGGHGELFF.

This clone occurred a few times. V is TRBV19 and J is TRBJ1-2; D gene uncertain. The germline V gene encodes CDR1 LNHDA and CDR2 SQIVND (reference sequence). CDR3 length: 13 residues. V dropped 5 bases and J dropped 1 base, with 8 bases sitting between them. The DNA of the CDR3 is TGTGCCAGTAGTTCGGGGAGTAACTATGGCTACACCTTC. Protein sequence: CASSSGSNYGYTF. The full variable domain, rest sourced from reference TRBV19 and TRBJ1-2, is DGGITQSPKYLFRKEGQNVTLSCEQNLNHDAMYWYRQDPGQGLRLIYYSQIVNDFQKGDIAEGYSVSREKKESFPLTVTSAQKNPTAFYLCASSSGSNYGYTFGSGTRLTVV.

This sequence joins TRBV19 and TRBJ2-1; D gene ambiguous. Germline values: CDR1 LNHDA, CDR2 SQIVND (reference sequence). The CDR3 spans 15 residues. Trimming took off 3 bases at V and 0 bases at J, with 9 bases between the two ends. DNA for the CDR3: TGTGCCAGTAGTATCCGGGTGGCCTCCTACAATGAGCAGTTCTTC. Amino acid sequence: CASSIRVASYNEQFF.

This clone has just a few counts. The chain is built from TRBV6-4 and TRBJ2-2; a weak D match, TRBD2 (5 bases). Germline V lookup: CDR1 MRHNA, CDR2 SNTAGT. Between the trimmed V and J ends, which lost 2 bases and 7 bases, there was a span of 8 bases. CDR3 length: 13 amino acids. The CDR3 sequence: CASSDREHGELFF. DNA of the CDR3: TGTGCCAGCAGTGACAGGGAGCACGGGGAGCTGTTTTTT.

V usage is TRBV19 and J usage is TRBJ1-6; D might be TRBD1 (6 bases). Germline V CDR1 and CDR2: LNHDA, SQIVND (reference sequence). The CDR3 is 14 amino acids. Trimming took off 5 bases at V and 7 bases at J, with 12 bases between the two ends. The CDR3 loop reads CASSGGAGNSPLHF. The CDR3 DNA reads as TGTGCCAGTAGTGGGGGGGCGGGCAATTCACCCCTCCACTTT.

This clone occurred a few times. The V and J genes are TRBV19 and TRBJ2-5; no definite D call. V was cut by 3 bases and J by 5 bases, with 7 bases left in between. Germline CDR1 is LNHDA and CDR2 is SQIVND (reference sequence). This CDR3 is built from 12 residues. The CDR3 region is CASSINYETQYF. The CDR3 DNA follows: TGTGCCAGTAGTATCAACTATGAGACCCAGTACTTC.

CDR3 in amino acids: CASGGQFTTNEKLFF. In DNA, the CDR3 is TGTGCCAGCGGGGGACAGTTTACAACTAATGAAAAACTGTTTTTT. The chain links TRBV7-8 to TRBJ1-4; 7 bases map to TRBD1. J gave up 0 bases and V 8 bases, and 6 bases lay outside the gene matches. CDR3 length: 15 amino acids. Germline CDR1 SGHVS, CDR2 FQNEAQ.

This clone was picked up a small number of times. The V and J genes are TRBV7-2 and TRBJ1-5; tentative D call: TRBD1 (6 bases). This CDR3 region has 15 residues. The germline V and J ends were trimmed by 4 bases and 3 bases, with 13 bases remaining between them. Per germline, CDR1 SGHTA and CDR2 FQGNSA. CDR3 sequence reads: CASSSSRTVNQPQHF. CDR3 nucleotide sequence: TGTGCCAGCAGCTCTTCCCGGACAGTCAATCAGCCCCAGCATTTT.

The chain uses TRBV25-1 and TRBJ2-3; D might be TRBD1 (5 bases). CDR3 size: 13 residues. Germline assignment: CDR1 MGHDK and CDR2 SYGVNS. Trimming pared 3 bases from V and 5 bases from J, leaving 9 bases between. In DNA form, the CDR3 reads TGTGCCAGCAGTGACAGGGCCAGAGATACGCAGTATTTT. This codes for CASSDRARDTQYF.

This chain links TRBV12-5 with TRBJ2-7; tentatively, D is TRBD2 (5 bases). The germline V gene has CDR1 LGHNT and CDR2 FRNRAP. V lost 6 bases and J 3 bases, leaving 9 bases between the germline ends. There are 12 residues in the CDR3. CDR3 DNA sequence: TGTGCTAGTGGGCTCGGGGACTACGAGCAGTACTTC. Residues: CASGLGDYEQYF.

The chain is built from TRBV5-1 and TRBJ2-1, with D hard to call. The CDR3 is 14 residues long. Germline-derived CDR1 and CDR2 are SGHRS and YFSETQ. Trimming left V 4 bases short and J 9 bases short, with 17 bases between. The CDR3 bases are TGCGCCAGCAGCGCAACCCCTTTGGTCGGTGAGCAGTTCTTC. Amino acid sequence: CASSATPLVGEQFF. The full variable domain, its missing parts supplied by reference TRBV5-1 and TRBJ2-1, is KAGVTQTPRYLIKTRGQQVTLSCSPISGHRSVSWYQQTPGQGLQFLFEYFSETQRNKGNFPGRFSGRQFSNSRSEMNVSTLELGDSALYLCASSATPLVGEQFFGPGTRLTVL.

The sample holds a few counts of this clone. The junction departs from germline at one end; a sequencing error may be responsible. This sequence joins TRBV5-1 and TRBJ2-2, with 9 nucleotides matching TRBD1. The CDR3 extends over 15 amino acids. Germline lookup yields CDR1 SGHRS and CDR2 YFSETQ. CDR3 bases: TGCGCCAGCAGCCGACAGGGGGAAGGCACCGGGGAGCTGTTGTTT. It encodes CASSRQGEGTGELLF. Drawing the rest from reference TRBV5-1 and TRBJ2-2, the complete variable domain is KAGVTQTPRYLIKTRGQQVTLSCSPISGHRSVSWYQQTPGQGLQFLFEYFSETQRNKGNFPGRFSGRQFSNSRSEMNVSTLELGDSALYLCASSRQGEGTGELLFGEGSRLTVL.

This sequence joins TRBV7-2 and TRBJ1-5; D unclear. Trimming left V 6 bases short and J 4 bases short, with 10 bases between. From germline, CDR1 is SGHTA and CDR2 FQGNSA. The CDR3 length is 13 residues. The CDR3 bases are TGTGCCAGCAGTCCCTCCGCGAATCAGCCCCAGCATTTT. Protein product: CASSPSANQPQHF.

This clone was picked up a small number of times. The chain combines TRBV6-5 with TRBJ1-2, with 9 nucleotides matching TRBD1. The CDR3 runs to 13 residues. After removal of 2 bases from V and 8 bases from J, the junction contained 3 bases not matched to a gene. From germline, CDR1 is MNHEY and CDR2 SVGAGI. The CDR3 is CASSYRQGGGYTF. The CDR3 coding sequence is TGTGCCAGCAGTTACCGACAGGGGGGCGGCTACACCTTC.

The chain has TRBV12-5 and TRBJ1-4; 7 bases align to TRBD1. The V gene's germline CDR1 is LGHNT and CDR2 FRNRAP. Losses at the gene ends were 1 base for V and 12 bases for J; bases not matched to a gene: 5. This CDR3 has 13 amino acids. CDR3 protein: CASGLEQGLELFF. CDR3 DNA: TGTGCTAGTGGTTTGGAACAGGGGCTGGAACTGTTTTTT.

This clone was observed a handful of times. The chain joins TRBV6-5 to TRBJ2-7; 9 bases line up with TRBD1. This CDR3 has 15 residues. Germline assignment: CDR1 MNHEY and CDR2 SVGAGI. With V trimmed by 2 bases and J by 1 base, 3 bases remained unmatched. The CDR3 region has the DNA TGTGCCAGCAGTTACGGGGGACAGGGTTCCTACGAGCAGTACTTC. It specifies CASSYGGQGSYEQYF.

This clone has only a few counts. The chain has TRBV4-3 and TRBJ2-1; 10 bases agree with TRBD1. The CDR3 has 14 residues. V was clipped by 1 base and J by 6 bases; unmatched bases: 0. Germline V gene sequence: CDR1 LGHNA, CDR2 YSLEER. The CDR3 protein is CASSQGTGGNEQFF. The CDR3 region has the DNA TGCGCCAGCAGCCAAGGGACAGGGGGCAATGAGCAGTTCTTC.

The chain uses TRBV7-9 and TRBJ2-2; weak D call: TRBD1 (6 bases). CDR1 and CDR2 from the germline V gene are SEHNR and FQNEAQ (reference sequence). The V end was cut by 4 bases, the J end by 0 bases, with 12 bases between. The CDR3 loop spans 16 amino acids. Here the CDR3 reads CASSSPDRSNTGELFF. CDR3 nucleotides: TGTGCCAGCAGCTCCCCCGACAGGTCGAACACCGGGGAGCTGTTTTTT. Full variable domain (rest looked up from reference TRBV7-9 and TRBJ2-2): DTGVSQNPRHKITKRGQNVTFRCDPISEHNRLYWYRQTLGQGPEFLTYFQNEAQLEKSRLLSDRFSAERPKGSFSTLEIQRTEQGDSAMYLCASSSPDRSNTGELFFGEGSRLTVL.

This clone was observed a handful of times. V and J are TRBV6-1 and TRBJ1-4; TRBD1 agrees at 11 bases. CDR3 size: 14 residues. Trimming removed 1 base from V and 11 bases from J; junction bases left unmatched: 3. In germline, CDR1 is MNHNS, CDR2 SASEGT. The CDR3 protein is CASSEGTGGAKLFF. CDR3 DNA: TGTGCCAGCAGTGAAGGGACAGGGGGCGCGAAACTGTTTTTT.

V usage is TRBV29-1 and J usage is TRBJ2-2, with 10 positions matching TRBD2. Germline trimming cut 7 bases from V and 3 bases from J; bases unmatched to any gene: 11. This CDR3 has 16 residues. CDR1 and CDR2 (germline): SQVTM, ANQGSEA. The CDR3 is CSAQQSGRADTGELFF. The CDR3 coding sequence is TGCAGCGCCCAGCAGAGCGGGAGGGCCGACACCGGGGAGCTGTTTTTT.

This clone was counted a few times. The CDR3 region has the DNA TGTGCCAGCAGCCAACCTCCCGGGACTAGCTCCTACAATGAGCAGTTCTTC. This gives the protein CASSQPPGTSSYNEQFF. The chain recombines TRBV14 with TRBJ2-1; 8 nucleotides match TRBD2. The V gene end was trimmed by 2 bases and the J gene end by 0 bases; junction bases not matched to a gene: 6. Per germline, CDR1 SGHDN and CDR2 FVKESK. CDR3 length: 17 residues.

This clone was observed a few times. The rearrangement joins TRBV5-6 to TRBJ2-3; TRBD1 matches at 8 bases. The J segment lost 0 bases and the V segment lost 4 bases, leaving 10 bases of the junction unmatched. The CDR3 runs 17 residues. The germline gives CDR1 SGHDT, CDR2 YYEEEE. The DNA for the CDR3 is TGTGCCAGCAGCGGGCCCCGGACAGGGCTAAGCACAGATACGCAGTATTTT. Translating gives CASSGPRTGLSTDTQYF.